The entry below describes one TCR beta chain. The data stem from a study of blood T cell repertoires in COVID-19. Background on the study: Acute-phase and convalescent COVID-19 samples originated in the United States, Italy and Spain. Sample material is recorded as cDNA or gDNA derived from T cells, B-cell-depleted T cells, or PBMCs.

Seattle patients were enrolled during active infection and followed longitudinally. Methods used by the authors: From reference gene primer amplification, estimates of nucleated cell counts were derived. Repertoires were generated with immunoSEQ multiplex PCR, while TCRdb's copy carries only in-frame clones and drops some. The DNA was the basis for D and trimming; V, J and clone size are from that table. Here the sample spans more than 45,000 clones, about 83% being singletons. CDR3 length equals 13 residues. Germline loops: CDR1 SGHKS, CDR2 YYEKEE (reference sequence). The V segment lost 0 bases and the J segment 9 bases; nucleotides outside the gene matches: 3.

The rearrangement links TRBV5-5 to TRBJ2-1, with TRBD2 identical over 7 bases. The TCR originated in a woman aged 55-75 years with COVID-19, enrolled during active disease. Sequenced: peripheral blood. The CDR3 loop reads CASSLAGEGEQFF. For the CDR3, the DNA is TGTGCCAGCAGCTTGGCGGGGGAGGGTGAGCAGTTCTTC.